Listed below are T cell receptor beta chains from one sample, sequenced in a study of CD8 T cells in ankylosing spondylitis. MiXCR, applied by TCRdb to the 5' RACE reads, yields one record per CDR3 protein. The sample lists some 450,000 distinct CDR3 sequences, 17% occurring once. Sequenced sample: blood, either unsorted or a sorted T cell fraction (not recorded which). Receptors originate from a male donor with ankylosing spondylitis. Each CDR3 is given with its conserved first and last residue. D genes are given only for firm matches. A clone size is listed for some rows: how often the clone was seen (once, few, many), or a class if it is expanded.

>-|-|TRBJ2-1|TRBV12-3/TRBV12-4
CASRRGGSTGEQFF
TGTGCCAGCCGCAGGGGCGGGTCGACAGGTGAGCAGTTCTTC
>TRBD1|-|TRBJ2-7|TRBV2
CASAGTGLYEQYF
TGTGCCAGCGCCGGGACAGGACTCTACGAGCAGTACTTC
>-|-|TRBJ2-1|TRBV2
CASSEEAGPYNEQFF
TGTGCCAGCAGTGAAGAGGCAGGCCCTTACAATGAGCAGTTCTTC
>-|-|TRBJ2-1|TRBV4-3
CASSQVQGRGPYNEQFF
TGCGCCAGCAGCCAAGTCCAGGGGAGAGGGCCATACAATGAGCAGTTCTTC
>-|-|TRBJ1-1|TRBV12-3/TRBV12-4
CASSGRDKNTEAFF
TGTGCCAGCAGCGGGAGGGACAAGAACACTGAAGCTTTCTTT
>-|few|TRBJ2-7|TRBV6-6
CASSLRGREQYF
TGTGCCAGCAGTCTCAGGGGTCGCGAGCAGTACTTC
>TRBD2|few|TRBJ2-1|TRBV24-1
CATSAGLAGGNEQFF
TGTGCCACCAGCGCTGGACTAGCGGGTGGGAATGAGCAGTTCTTC
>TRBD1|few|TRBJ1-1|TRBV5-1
CASSLGDSPNTEAFF
TGCGCCAGCAGCTTGGGGGACAGTCCGAACACTGAAGCTTTCTTT
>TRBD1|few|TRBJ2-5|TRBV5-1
CASSFGDRGLGTQYF
TGCGCCAGCAGCTTTGGGGACAGGGGGCTCGGGACCCAGTACTTC
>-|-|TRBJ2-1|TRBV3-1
CASQGGGAAEQFF
TGTGCCAGCCAAGGAGGGGGAGCAGCCGAGCAGTTCTTC
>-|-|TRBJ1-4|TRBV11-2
CASSPGPVGEKLFF
TGTGCCAGCAGCCCGGGACCTGTAGGGGAAAAACTGTTTTTT
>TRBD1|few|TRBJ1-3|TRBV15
CATSRAGPGQRSGNTIYF
TGTGCCACCAGCAGAGCGGGTCCGGGACAGCGCTCTGGAAACACCATATATTTT
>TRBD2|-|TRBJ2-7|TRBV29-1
CSVRTSGAYEQYF
TGCAGCGTGCGGACTAGCGGCGCCTACGAGCAGTACTTC
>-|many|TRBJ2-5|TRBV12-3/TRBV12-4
CASSSQIALGTQYF
TGTGCCAGCAGTTCTCAGATCGCCTTAGGGACCCAGTACTTC
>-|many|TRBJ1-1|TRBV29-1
CSVDGDMRQGPTEAFF
TGCAGCGTTGATGGGGATATGCGGCAGGGGCCCACTGAAGCTTTCTTT
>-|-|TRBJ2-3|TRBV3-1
CASSQDRDTGTDTQYF
TGTGCCAGCAGCCAAGATAGAGACACTGGCACAGATACGCAGTATTTT
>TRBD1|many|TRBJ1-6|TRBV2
CASRPGTGNSPLHF
TGTGCCAGCAGACCCGGGACAGGGAATTCACCCCTCCACTTT
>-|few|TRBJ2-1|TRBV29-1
CSVAQKGDTVQF
TGCAGCGTTGCTCAAAAAGGGGACACCGTTCAATTC
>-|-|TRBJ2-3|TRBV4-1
CASSQEWGGQKYF
TGCGCCAGCAGCCAAGAGTGGGGAGGCCAAAAGTATTTT
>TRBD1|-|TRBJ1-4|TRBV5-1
CASSLGRGNEKLFF
TGCGCCAGCAGCTTGGGCAGGGGGAATGAAAAACTGTTTTTT
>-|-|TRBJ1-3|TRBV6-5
CASSYYSPVNSGNTIYF
TGTGCCAGCAGTTACTATAGTCCCGTTAACTCTGGAAACACCATATATTTT
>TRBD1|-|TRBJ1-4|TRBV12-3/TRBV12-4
CASSTGTGTNEKLFF
TGTGCCAGCAGCACCGGGACAGGGACAAATGAAAAACTGTTTTTT
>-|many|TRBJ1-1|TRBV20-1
CSVRQAHEAFF
TGCAGTGTGCGGCAGGCGCATGAAGCTTTCTTT
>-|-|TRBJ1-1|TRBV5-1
CASSLGGIATEAFF
TGCGCCAGCAGCTTGGGGGGTATAGCCACTGAAGCTTTCTTT
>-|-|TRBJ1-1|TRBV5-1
CASSLQGYDTEAFF
TGCGCCAGCAGCTTACAGGGATATGACACTGAAGCTTTCTTT
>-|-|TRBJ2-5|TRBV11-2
CASSGDQLETQYF
TGTGCCAGCAGCGGGGACCAGTTGGAGACCCAGTACTTC
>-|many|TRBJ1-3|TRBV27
CASRGRGSGNTIYF
TGTGCCAGCAGGGGTCGAGGCTCTGGAAACACCATATATTTT
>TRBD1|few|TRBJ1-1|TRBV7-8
CASSSKGTGQTEAFF
TGTGCCAGCAGCTCAAAGGGGACGGGACAGACTGAAGCTTTCTTT
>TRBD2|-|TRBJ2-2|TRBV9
CASSGASGGFANTGELFF
TGTGCCAGCAGCGGGGCTAGCGGGGGGTTCGCGAACACCGGGGAGCTGTTTTTT
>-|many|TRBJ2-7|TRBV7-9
CASSLAQGIGEQYF
TGTGCCAGCAGCTTAGCGCAGGGAATAGGCGAGCAGTACTTC
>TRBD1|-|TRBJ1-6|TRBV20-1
CSARSNTGASPLHF
TGCAGTGCTCGGTCCAACACAGGGGCCTCACCCCTCCACTTT
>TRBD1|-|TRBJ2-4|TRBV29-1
CSCTGGSIQYF
TGCAGCTGTACAGGGGGAAGCATTCAGTACTTC
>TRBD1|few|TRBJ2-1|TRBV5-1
CASSLGLGGDRENREQFF
TGCGCCAGCAGCTTGGGGTTAGGGGGGGACAGGGAAAATCGTGAGCAGTTCTTC
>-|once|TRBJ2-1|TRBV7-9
CASSSTRGRDEQFF
TGTGCCAGCAGCTCGACGAGGGGCCGGGATGAGCAGTTCTTC
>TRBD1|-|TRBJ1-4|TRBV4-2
CASSQEWGTGVPTNEKLFF
TGTGCCAGCAGCCAAGAATGGGGGACAGGGGTCCCAACTAATGAAAAACTGTTTTTT
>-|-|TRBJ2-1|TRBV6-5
CASSDRRGEQFF
TGTGCCAGCAGTGACCGGAGGGGTGAGCAGTTCTTC
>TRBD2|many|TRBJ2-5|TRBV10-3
CAIRREGSVRLYQETQYF
TGTGCCATCAGGCGGGAGGGGAGTGTGCGTCTGTACCAAGAGACCCAGTACTTC
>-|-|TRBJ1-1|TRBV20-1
CSAPRRGNTEAFF
TGCAGTGCTCCGCGGCGGGGTAACACTGAAGCTTTCTTT
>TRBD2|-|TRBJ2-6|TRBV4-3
CASSQGYAAGVHGANVLTF
TGCGCCAGCAGCCAAGGATATGCGGCGGGAGTTCATGGGGCCAACGTCCTGACTTTC
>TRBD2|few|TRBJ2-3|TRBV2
CASSEVSGRGEQYF
TGTGCCAGCAGTGAAGTCTCCGGGCGGGGGGAGCAGTATTTT
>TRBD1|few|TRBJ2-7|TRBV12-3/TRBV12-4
CASSPRDRGQYEQYF
TGTGCCAGCAGCCCCCGGGACAGGGGGCAATACGAGCAGTACTTC
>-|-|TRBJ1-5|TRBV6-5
CASSYSRHGSQPQHF
TGTGCCAGCAGTTACTCCCGACACGGGAGTCAGCCCCAGCATTTT
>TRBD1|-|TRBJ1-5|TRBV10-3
CAISESGTANQPQHF
TGTGCCATCAGTGAGTCTGGGACAGCCAATCAGCCCCAGCATTTT
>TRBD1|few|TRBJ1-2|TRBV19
CASADRPPYGYTF
TGTGCCAGCGCGGACAGGCCTCCCTATGGCTACACCTTC
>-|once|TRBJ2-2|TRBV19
CASSTPPGSLDTGELFF
TGTGCCAGTAGTACCCCGCCAGGGTCCCTAGACACCGGGGAGCTGTTTTTT
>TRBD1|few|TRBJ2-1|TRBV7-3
CASTSGGDSYNEQFF
TGTGCCAGCACCTCAGGGGGAGACTCCTACAATGAGCAGTTCTTC
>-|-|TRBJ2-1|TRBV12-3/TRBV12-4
CASSRVGLINEQFF
TGTGCCAGCAGCCGAGTGGGACTGATCAATGAGCAGTTCTTC
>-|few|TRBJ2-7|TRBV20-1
CSALARSYEQYF
TGCAGTGCATTGGCCCGCTCCTACGAGCAGTACTTC
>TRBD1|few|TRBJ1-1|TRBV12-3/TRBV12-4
CASSTQGQGFGTEAFF
TGTGCCAGCAGTACCCAGGGACAGGGGTTTGGCACTGAAGCTTTCTTT
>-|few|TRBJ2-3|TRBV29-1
CSYRTDTQYF
TGCAGCTACCGCACAGATACGCAGTATTTT
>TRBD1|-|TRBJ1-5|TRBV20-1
CSARARQGTNQPQHF
TGCAGTGCTAGAGCCCGACAGGGTACGAATCAGCCCCAGCATTTT
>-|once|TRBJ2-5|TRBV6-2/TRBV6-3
CASSYRAGSQETQYF
TGTGCCAGCAGTTACCGGGCGGGGAGCCAAGAGACCCAGTACTTC
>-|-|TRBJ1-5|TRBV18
CASSPTLLRQPQHF
TGTGCCAGCTCCCCGACCCTGTTGAGACAGCCCCAGCATTTT